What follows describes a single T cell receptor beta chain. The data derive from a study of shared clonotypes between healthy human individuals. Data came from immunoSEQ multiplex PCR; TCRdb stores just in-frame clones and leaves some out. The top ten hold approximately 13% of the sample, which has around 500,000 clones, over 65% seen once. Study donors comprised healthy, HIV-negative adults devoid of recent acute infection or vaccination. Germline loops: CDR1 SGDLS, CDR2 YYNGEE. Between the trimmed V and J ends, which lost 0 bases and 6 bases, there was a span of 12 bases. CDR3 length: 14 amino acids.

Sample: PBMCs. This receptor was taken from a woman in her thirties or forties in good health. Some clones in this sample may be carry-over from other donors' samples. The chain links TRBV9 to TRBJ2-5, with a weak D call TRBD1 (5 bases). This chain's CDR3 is CASSVAQGPKTQYF. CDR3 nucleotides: TGTGCCAGCAGCGTAGCCCAGGGCCCGAAGACCCAGTACTTC.